The 4 T cell receptor beta chains below all came from one sample that was sequenced in a study of control samples from healthy donors and cancer patients. TCRdb's copy holds only in-frame clones and misses some; the assay was immunoSEQ multiplex PCR. The table has 95,000 to 150,000 clones, about 83% seen once. The sample was blood. Receptors originate from a man younger than 40 in good health.

This chain connects TRBV30 to TRBJ1-5; 8 bases line up with TRBD1. The ends lost 3 bases at V and 2 bases at J; junction bases unmatched: 12. Germline values: CDR1 GTSNPN, CDR2 SVGIG (reference sequence). CDR3 size: 17 residues. CDR3 residues: CAWSRDRMNSGNQPQHF. The DNA for the CDR3 is TGTGCCTGGAGCCGGGACAGGATGAATAGCGGCAATCAGCCCCAGCATTTT.

The chain couples TRBV5-1 to TRBJ2-3, with TRBD1 matching over 8 bases. There are 14 residues in the CDR3. CDR1 and CDR2 (germline): SGHRS, YFSETQ. V was pared by 2 bases and J by 4 bases, with 3 bases of the junction left unmatched. The CDR3 loop reads CASSFGQGPDTQYF. CDR3 sequence (DNA): TGCGCCAGCAGCTTTGGACAGGGCCCAGATACGCAGTATTTT. The full variable domain, with the rest looked up from reference TRBV5-1 and TRBJ2-3, is KAGVTQTPRYLIKTRGQQVTLSCSPISGHRSVSWYQQTPGQGLQFLFEYFSETQRNKGNFPGRFSGRQFSNSRSEMNVSTLELGDSALYLCASSFGQGPDTQYFGPGTRLTVL.

V gene TRBV5-1 combines with J gene TRBJ2-6; 8 bases line up with TRBD2. CDR3 length: 17 residues. V trimming: 2 bases; J trimming: 3 bases; junction bases outside the gene matches: 7. Per the germline V gene, CDR1 is SGHRS and CDR2 is YFSETQ. CDR3 nucleotide sequence: TGCGCCAGCAGCTTCCTAGCGGGCTCGGGTGGGGCCAACGTCCTGACTTTC. Its translation is CASSFLAGSGGANVLTF.

The chain joins TRBV4-1 to TRBJ2-1; D may correspond to TRBD1 or TRBD2 (5 bases each). The CDR3 is 14 residues long. V was pared by 0 bases and J by 9 bases, with 12 bases between. The germline V gene encodes CDR1 MGHRA and CDR2 YSYEKL. DNA for the CDR3: TGCGCCAGCAGCCAAGATGGTTCGGGACCTGAGCAGTTCTTC. This sequence encodes CASSQDGSGPEQFF.